This T cell receptor (beta chain) comes out of a study of tumor-infiltrating lymphocytes in primary liver carcinoma. Across the study: All patients had surgically resected primary liver carcinoma. General study results and limits: Top-250-clone fractions were significantly higher in tumors than in blood (p = 0.039).

Germline DNA was extracted alongside blood RNA, which was obtained from unsorted whole blood. This clonotype was detected many times. Antigen: not known. CDR3 size: 17 residues. The J segment lost 0 bases and the V segment lost 4 bases, leaving 10 bases of the junction unmatched. With roughly 0.5 ug total RNA as template and a constant-region primer, TCR beta cDNA was made. Modified slightly, ARM-PCR produced TCR beta libraries over three nested multiplex PCR rounds. Both of the initial two PCR rounds ran for around 9 cycles and employed TRBV1-TRBV30 forward primers alongside a C-beta reverse primer. In TCRdb, the multiplex PCR reads were re-called with MiXCR into one record per CDR3 protein. This table has hundreds of thousands of distinct CDR3 sequences, around 50% appearing once.

Sequencing was performed on peripheral blood. The chain carries TRBV12-3 or TRBV12-4 and TRBJ1-2; 8 positions match TRBD1. The TCR comes from a woman aged 30 to 39 with primary liver carcinoma and hepatitis B virus infection. CDR3 nucleotides: TGTGCCAGCAGTTCCCAGGGGGCGCCCAGGACTAACTATGGCTACACCTTC. Protein: CASSSQGAPRTNYGYTF.